The rows below give T cell receptor beta chains drawn from one sample of a study of shared clonotypes between healthy human individuals. Generated by immunoSEQ multiplex PCR, the TCRdb table keeps only in-frame clones and is missing some. Found here are about 1.5 million clones, around 98% of them singletons; the top ten hold 0.4% to 0.55%. Sequencing was carried out using naive CD4+ T cells sorted from blood. These receptors were collected from a man aged 25-45 years in good health. Both conserved end residues are part of each CDR3. A D gene is named only where the DNA matches it firmly. Only part of the rows carry a size: once, few, many, or a class if the clone is expanded.

V gene: TRBV28; clone size: once; D gene: TRBD1; J gene: TRBJ1-4; CDR3 DNA: TGTGCCAGCACCGTCGGACAGGGGAGTGAAAAACTGTTTTTT; CDR3 protein: CASTVGQGSEKLFF
V gene: TRBV15; clone size: .; D gene: .; J gene: TRBJ1-2; CDR3 DNA: TGTGCCACCAGCTCGGGAGGAACCCCGGACAGCACTTATGGCTACACCTTC; CDR3 protein: CATSSGGTPDSTYGYTF
V gene: TRBV5-1; clone size: once; D gene: .; J gene: TRBJ2-7; CDR3 DNA: TGCGCCAGCAGCGTGGGAGGGGGCCGTGGCGAGCAGTACTTC; CDR3 protein: CASSVGGGRGEQYF
V gene: TRBV6-5; clone size: once; D gene: .; J gene: TRBJ2-7; CDR3 DNA: TGTGCCAGCAGTTACTCGGCGATAAGCGAGCAGTACTTC; CDR3 protein: CASSYSAISEQYF
V gene: TRBV15; clone size: .; D gene: .; J gene: TRBJ1-5; CDR3 DNA: TGTGCCACCAGCAGAGGGACGACAGTGGGTCAGCCCCAGCATTTT; CDR3 protein: CATSRGTTVGQPQHF
V gene: TRBV29-1; clone size: .; D gene: TRBD1; J gene: TRBJ1-1; CDR3 DNA: TGCAGCGTTGAATTGGCGAGGGGGCGCACTGAAGCTTTCTTT; CDR3 protein: CSVELARGRTEAFF
V gene: TRBV11-3; clone size: .; D gene: .; J gene: TRBJ2-5; CDR3 DNA: TGTGCCAGCAGCTTATATTGGGGGGCGACGGAGACCCAGTACTTC; CDR3 protein: CASSLYWGATETQYF
V gene: TRBV9; clone size: .; D gene: TRBD1; J gene: TRBJ2-5; CDR3 DNA: TGTGCCAGCAGCTCACCACAGGGGGCCGGGGAGACCCAGTACTTC; CDR3 protein: CASSSPQGAGETQYF
V gene: TRBV29-1; clone size: .; D gene: .; J gene: TRBJ2-3; CDR3 DNA: TGCAGCGTTGGGTGGACAAATAGCACAGATACGCAGTATTTT; CDR3 protein: CSVGWTNSTDTQYF
V gene: TRBV6-6; clone size: .; D gene: TRBD1; J gene: TRBJ1-2; CDR3 DNA: TGTGCCAGCAGTCCGCCCGGGACAGACTATGGCTACACCTTC; CDR3 protein: CASSPPGTDYGYTF
V gene: TRBV29-1; clone size: once; D gene: TRBD1; J gene: TRBJ2-7; CDR3 DNA: TGCAGCGTTGTGATTCCGGGACAGCGGCCCCACGAGCAGTACTTC; CDR3 protein: CSVVIPGQRPHEQYF
V gene: TRBV19; clone size: .; D gene: .; J gene: TRBJ2-1; CDR3 DNA: TGTGCCAGTAGTATGGGGGGAGGAGTTTCCTACAATGAGCAGTTCTTC; CDR3 protein: CASSMGGGVSYNEQFF
V gene: TRBV18; clone size: .; D gene: .; J gene: TRBJ2-2; CDR3 DNA: TGTGCCAGCTCACCATCACTGACAGGTCCCGGGGAGCTGTTTTTT; CDR3 protein: CASSPSLTGPGELFF
V gene: TRBV5-1; clone size: .; D gene: .; J gene: TRBJ2-7; CDR3 DNA: TGCGCCAGCAGCTCCAACACCTACGAGCAGTACTTC; CDR3 protein: CASSSNTYEQYF
V gene: TRBV18; clone size: .; D gene: .; J gene: TRBJ1-2; CDR3 DNA: TGTGCCAGCTCACCACCGGCAGGATTTAGCTATGGCTACACCTTC; CDR3 protein: CASSPPAGFSYGYTF
V gene: TRBV14; clone size: .; D gene: .; J gene: TRBJ2-1; CDR3 DNA: TGTGCCAGCAGCCAAGATACAGGGCTATCCTACAATGAGCAGTTCTTC; CDR3 protein: CASSQDTGLSYNEQFF
V gene: TRBV27; clone size: .; D gene: TRBD1; J gene: TRBJ1-2; CDR3 DNA: TGTGCCAGCGGGGCCCCACAGGGGAAGTTTGGCTATGGCTACACCTTC; CDR3 protein: CASGAPQGKFGYGYTF
V gene: TRBV29-1; clone size: .; D gene: .; J gene: TRBJ2-1; CDR3 DNA: TGCAGCGTTGATAAGCGGTTCTCAGGCGAGCAGTTCTTC; CDR3 protein: CSVDKRFSGEQFF
V gene: TRBV18; clone size: .; D gene: .; J gene: TRBJ2-3; CDR3 DNA: TGTGCCAGCTCACTAACAGGGCCAGATACGCAGTATTTT; CDR3 protein: CASSLTGPDTQYF
V gene: TRBV10-3; clone size: .; D gene: .; J gene: TRBJ2-1; CDR3 DNA: TGTGCCATCAGCGACCTACGTGACAGTATCTACAATGAGCAGTTCTTC; CDR3 protein: CAISDLRDSIYNEQFF
V gene: TRBV27; clone size: .; D gene: .; J gene: TRBJ2-1; CDR3 DNA: TGTGCCAGCAGTTTGTGGAGGCCCGGCAATGAGCAGTTCTTC; CDR3 protein: CASSLWRPGNEQFF
V gene: TRBV7-3; clone size: .; D gene: TRBD1; J gene: TRBJ2-5; CDR3 DNA: TGTGCCAGCAGCCCGACAGGGCCTAGGGGGGAGACCCAGTACTTC; CDR3 protein: CASSPTGPRGETQYF
V gene: TRBV5-1; clone size: .; D gene: .; J gene: TRBJ1-4; CDR3 DNA: TGCGCCAGCAGCTTGGCCGGGCAGGGGAGGGAAAAACTGTTTTTT; CDR3 protein: CASSLAGQGREKLFF
V gene: TRBV10-3; clone size: .; D gene: TRBD2; J gene: TRBJ2-1; CDR3 DNA: TGTGCCATCATGAGGTCTAGCGGGAGTAATGAGCAGTTCTTC; CDR3 protein: CAIMRSSGSNEQFF
V gene: TRBV2; clone size: .; D gene: TRBD2; J gene: TRBJ2-3; CDR3 DNA: TGTGCCAGCAGTATGGGACTAGCGGGCACAGATACGCAGTATTTT; CDR3 protein: CASSMGLAGTDTQYF
V gene: TRBV30; clone size: .; D gene: TRBD2; J gene: TRBJ2-3; CDR3 DNA: TGTGCCTGGAGTGTCGGATTAGCGGGGGTATCTAGCACAGATACGCAGTATTTT; CDR3 protein: CAWSVGLAGVSSTDTQYF